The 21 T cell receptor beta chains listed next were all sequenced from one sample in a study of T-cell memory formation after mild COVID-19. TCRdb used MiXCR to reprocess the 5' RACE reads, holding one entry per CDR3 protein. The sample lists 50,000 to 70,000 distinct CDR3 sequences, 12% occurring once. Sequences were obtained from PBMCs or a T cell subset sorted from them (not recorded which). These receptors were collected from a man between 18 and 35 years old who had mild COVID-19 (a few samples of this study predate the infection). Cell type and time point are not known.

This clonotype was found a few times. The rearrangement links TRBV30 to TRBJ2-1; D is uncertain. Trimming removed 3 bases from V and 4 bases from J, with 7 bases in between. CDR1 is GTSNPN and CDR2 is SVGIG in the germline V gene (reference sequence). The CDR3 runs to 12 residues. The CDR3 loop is CAWSPRYNEQFF. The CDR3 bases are TGTGCCTGGAGCCCTAGGTACAATGAGCAGTTCTTC.

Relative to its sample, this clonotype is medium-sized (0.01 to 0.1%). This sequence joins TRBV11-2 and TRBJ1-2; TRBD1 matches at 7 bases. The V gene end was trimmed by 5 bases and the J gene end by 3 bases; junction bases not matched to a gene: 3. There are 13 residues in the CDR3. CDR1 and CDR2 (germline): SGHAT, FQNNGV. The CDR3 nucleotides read TGTGCCAGCAGCCCTGGACAGGACTATGGCTACACCTTC. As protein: CASSPGQDYGYTF.

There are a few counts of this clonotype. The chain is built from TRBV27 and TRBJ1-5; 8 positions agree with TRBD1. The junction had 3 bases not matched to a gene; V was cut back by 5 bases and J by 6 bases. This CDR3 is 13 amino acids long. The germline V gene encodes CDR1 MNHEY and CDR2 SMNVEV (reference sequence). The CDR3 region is CASSGTGGQPQHF. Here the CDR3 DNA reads TGTGCCAGCAGTGGAACAGGGGGTCAGCCCCAGCATTTT.

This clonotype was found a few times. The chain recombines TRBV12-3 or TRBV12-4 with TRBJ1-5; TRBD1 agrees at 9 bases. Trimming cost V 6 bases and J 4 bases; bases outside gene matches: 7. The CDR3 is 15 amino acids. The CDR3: CASRPTGGINQPQHF. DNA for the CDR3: TGTGCCAGCAGACCGACAGGGGGTATTAATCAGCCCCAGCATTTT.

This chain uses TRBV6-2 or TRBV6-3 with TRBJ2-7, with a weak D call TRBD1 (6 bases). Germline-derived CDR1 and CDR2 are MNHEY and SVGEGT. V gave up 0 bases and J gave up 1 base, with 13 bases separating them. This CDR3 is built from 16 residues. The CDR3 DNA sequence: TGTGCCAGCAGTTACTCACTAGTTGGACAGTCCTACGAGCAGTACGTC. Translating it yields CASSYSLVGQSYEQYV.

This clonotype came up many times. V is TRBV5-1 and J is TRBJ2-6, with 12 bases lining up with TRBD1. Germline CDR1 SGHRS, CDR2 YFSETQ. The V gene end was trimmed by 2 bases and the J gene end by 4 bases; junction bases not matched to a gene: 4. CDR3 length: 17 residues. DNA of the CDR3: TGCGCCAGCAGCTTTTTGGGACAGGGGGCCGGGGCCAACGTCCTGACTTTC. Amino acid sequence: CASSFLGQGAGANVLTF.

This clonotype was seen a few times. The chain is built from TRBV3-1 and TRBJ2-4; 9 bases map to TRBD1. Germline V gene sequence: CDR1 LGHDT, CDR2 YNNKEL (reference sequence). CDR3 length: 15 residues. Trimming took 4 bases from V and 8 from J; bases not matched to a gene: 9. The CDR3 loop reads CASSRGTGTLDIQYF. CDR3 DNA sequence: TGTGCCAGCAGCCGGGGGACAGGGACGCTGGACATTCAGTACTTC. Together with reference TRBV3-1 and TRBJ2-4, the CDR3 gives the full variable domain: DTAVSQTPKYLVTQMGNDKSIKCEQNLGHDTMYWYKQDSKKFLKIMFSYNNKELIINETVPNRFSPKSPDKAHLNLHINSLELGDSAVYFCASSRGTGTLDIQYFGAGTRLSVL.

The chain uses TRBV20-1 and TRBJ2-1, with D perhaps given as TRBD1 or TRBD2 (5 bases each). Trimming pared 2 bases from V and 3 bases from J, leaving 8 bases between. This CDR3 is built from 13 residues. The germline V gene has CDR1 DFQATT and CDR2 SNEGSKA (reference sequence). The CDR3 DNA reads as TGCAGTGCTAGAAAGGGGAGCTACAATGAGCAGTTCTTC. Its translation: CSARKGSYNEQFF.

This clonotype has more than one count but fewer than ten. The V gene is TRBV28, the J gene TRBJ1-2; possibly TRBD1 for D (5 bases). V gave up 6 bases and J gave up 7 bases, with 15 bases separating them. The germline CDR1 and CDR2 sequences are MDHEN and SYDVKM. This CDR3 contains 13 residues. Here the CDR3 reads CASRAIRAGGYTF. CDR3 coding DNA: TGTGCCAGCAGAGCGATCAGGGCGGGTGGCTACACCTTC.

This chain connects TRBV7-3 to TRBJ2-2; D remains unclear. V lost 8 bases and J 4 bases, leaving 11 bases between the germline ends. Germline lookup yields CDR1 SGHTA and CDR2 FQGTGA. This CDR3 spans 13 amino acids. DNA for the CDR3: TGTGCCAGCCAACAGCGTCCCACCGGGGAGCTGTTTTTT. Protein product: CASQQRPTGELFF.

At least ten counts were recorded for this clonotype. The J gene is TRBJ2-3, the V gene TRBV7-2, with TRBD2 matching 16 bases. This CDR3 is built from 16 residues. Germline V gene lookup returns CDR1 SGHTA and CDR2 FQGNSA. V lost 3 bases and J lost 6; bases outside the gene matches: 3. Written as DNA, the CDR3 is TGTGCCAGCAGCTTGGGACTAGCGGGGGGGCGCGATACGCAGTATTTT. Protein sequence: CASSLGLAGGRDTQYF.

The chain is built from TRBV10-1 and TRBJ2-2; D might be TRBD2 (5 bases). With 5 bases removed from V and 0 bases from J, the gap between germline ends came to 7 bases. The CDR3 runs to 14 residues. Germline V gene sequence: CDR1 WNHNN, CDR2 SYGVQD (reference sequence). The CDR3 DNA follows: TGCGCCAGCAGTTCGGGGACGAACACCGGGGAGCTGTTTTTT. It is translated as CASSSGTNTGELFF.

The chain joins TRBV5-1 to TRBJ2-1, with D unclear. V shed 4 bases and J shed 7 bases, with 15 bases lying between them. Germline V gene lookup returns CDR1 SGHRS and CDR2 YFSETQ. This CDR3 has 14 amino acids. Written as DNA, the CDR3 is TGCGCCAGCAGCCATGCAAGGGATTTGAATGAGCAGTTCTTC. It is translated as CASSHARDLNEQFF.

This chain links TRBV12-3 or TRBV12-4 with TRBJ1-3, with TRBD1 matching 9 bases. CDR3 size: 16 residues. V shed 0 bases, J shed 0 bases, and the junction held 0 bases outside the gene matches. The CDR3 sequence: CASSLAGQGSGNTIYF. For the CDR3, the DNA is TGTGCCAGCAGTTTAGCGGGACAGGGCTCTGGAAACACCATATATTTT.

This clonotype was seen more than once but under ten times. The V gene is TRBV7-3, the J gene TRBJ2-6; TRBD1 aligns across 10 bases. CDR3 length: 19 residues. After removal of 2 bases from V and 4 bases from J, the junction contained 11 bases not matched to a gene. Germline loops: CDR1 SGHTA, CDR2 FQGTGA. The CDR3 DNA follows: TGTGCCAGCAGCTTACTGACAGGGGGCCTATACCTAGGGGCCAACGTCCTGACTTTC. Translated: CASSLLTGGLYLGANVLTF.

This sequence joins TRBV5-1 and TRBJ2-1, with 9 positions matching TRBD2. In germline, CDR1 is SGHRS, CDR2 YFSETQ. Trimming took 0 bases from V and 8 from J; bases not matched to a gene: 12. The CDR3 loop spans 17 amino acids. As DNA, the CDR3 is TGCGCCAGCAGCTTGGCGGCGGGCGGGGGGGCCGTCGATGAGCAGTTCTTC. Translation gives CASSLAAGGGAVDEQFF.

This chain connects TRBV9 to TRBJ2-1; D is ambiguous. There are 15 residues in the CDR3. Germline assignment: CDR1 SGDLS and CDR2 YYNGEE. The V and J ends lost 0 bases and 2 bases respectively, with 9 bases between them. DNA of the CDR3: TGTGCCAGCAGCGTAGGGGCAAGTACCTACAATGAGCAGTTCTTC. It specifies CASSVGASTYNEQFF.

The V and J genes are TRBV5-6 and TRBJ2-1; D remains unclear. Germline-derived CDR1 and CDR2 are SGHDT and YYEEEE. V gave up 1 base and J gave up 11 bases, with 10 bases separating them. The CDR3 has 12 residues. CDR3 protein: CASSLHIGQQFF. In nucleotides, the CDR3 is TGTGCCAGCAGCTTGCACATCGGGCAGCAGTTCTTC.

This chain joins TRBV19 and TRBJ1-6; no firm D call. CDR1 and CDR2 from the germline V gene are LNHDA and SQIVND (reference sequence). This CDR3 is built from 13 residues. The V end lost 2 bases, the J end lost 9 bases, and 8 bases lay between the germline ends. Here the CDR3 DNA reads TGTGCCAGTAGTATAACCGGCGCTTCACCCCTCCACTTT. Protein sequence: CASSITGASPLHF.

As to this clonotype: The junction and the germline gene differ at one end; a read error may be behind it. CDR3 coding DNA: TGTGCCAGCAGCTACCGACAGGGCACTGAAGCTTTT. Protein sequence: CASSYRQGTEAF. This chain links TRBV7-2 with TRBJ1-1; 7 bases agree with TRBD1. Germline V gene data show CDR1 as SGHTA and CDR2 as FQGNSA. The CDR3 loop spans 12 amino acids. Full variable domain (remainder filled in from reference TRBV7-2 and TRBJ1-1): GAGVSQSPSNKVTEKGKDVELRCDPISGHTALYWYRQSLGQGLEFLIYFQGNSAPDKSGLPSDRFSAERTGGSVSTLTIQRTQQEDSAVYLCASSYRQGTEAFGQGTRLTVV.

Here the CDR3 reads CASSLVPLRVIGSNEQFF. In nucleotides, the CDR3 is TGTGCCAGCAGCTTGGTCCCCCTCCGGGTTATTGGGTCCAATGAGCAGTTCTTC. This chain connects TRBV5-5 to TRBJ2-1; no clear D gene. The CDR3 sequence is 18 residues long. Per the germline V gene, CDR1 is SGHKS and CDR2 is YYEKEE (reference sequence). V gave up 0 bases and J gave up 6 bases, with 22 bases separating them.